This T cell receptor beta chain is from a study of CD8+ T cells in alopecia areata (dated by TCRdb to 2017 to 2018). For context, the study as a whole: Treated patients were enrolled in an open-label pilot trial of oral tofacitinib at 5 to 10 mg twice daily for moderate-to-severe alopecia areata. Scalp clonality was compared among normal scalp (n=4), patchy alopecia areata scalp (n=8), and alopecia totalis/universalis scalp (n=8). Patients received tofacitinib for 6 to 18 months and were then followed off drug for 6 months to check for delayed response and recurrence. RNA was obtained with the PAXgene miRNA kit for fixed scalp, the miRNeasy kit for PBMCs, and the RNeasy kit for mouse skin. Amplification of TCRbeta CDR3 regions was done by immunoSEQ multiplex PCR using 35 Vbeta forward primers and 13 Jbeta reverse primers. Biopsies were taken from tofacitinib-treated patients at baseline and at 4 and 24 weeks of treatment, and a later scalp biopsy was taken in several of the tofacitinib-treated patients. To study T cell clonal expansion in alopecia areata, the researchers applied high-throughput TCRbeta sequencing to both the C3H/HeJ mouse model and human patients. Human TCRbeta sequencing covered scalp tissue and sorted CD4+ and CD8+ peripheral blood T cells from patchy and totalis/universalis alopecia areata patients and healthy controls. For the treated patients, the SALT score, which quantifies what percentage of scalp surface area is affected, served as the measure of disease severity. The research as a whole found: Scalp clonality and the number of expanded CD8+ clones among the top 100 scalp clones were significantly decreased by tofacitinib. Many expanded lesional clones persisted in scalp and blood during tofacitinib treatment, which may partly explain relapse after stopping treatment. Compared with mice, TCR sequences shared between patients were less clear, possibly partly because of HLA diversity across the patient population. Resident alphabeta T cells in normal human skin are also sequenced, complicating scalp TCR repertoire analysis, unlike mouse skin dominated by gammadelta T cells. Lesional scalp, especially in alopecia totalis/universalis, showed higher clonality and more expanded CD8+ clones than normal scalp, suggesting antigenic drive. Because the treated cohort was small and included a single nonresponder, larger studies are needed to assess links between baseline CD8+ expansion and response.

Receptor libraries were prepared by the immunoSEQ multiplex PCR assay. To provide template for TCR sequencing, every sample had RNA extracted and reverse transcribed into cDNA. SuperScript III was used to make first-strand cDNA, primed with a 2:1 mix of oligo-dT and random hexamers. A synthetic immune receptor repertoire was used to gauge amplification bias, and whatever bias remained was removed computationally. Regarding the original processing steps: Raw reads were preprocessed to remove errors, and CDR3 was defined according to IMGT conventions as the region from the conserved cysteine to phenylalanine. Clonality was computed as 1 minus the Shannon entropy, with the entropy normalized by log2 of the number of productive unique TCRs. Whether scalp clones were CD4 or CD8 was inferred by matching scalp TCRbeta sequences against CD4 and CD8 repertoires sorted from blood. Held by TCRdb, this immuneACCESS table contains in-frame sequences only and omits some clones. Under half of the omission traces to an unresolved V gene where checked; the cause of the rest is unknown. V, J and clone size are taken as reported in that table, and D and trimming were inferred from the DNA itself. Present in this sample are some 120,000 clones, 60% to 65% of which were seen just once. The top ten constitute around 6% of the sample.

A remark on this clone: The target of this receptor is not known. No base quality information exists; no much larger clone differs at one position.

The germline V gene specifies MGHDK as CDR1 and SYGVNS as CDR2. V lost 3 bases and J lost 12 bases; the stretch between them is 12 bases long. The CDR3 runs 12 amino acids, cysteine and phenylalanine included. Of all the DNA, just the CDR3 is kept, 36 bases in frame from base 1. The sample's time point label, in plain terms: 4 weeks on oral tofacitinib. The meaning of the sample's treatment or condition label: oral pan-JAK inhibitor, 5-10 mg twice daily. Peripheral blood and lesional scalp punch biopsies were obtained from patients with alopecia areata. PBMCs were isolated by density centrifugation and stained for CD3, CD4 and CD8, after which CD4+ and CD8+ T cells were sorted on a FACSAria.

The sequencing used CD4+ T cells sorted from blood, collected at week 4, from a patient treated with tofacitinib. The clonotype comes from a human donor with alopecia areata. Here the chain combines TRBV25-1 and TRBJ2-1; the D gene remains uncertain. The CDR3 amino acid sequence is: CASSDVRSRQFF. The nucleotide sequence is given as TGTGCCAGCAGTGATGTTCGGAGTAGGCAGTTCTTC. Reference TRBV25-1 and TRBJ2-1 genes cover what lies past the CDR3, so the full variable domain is EADIYQTPRYLVIGTGKKITLECSQTMGHDKMYWYQQDPGMELHLIHYSYGVNSTEKGDLSSESTVSRIRTEHFPLTLESARPSHTSQYLCASSDVRSRQFFGPGTRLTVL.